These T cell receptor beta chains were read from a single sample in a study of CD8 T cells in Susac syndrome. TCRdb called the immunoSEQ multiplex PCR reads again in MiXCR, with one record for every CDR3 protein. The table includes under 150,000 distinct CDR3 sequences, approximately 96% detected once. The sequenced sample consisted of CD4+ T cells from PBMCs. All receptors derive from a human donor with Susac syndrome. CDR3s include the opening cysteine and the closing phenylalanine or tryptophan. D genes are given only for firm matches. The size of a clone is reported for some rows only, either as once, few or many, or as a class for expanded clones.

v_call	j_call	d_call	clone_size	cdr3_aa	cdr3_nt
TRBV6-5	TRBJ2-6	.	.	CASSYDGANVLTF	TGTGCCAGCAGTTACGATGGGGCCAACGTCCTGACTTTC
TRBV27	TRBJ2-5	.	once	CASSLTDQETQYF	TGTGCCAGCAGTTTAACAGACCAAGAGACCCAGTACTTC
TRBV7-9	TRBJ1-4	TRBD1	.	CASSLDRGGEKLFF	TGTGCCAGCAGCCTGGACAGGGGAGGAGAAAAACTGTTTTTT
TRBV29-1	TRBJ1-3	.	.	CSVFLNSGNTIYF	TGCAGCGTATTCCTGAACTCTGGAAACACCATATATTTT
TRBV7-3	TRBJ2-3	.	.	CASSSQGIGRDTQYF	TGTGCCAGCAGCTCCCAGGGAATCGGGCGAGATACGCAGTATTTT
TRBV28	TRBJ2-7	.	.	CASSSTPSNEQYF	TGTGCCAGCAGTTCGACCCCGAGCAACGAGCAGTACTTC
TRBV7-9	TRBJ2-1	.	once	CASSLAPTYNEQFF	TGTGCCAGCAGCTTAGCGCCCACCTACAATGAGCAGTTCTTC
TRBV7-9	TRBJ1-1	.	.	CASSLEPPSNTEAFF	TGTGCCAGCAGCTTAGAACCCCCCAGTAACACTGAAGCTTTCTTT
TRBV2	TRBJ1-1	.	.	CASRGTVNTEAFF	TGTGCCAGCAGGGGGACCGTAAACACTGAAGCTTTCTTT
TRBV29-1	TRBJ1-1	.	.	CSVSLLVNTEAFF	TGCAGCGTATCCCTGCTAGTGAACACTGAAGCTTTCTTT
TRBV15	TRBJ2-7	.	.	CATSRTGYEQYF	TGTGCCACCAGCCGGACGGGCTACGAGCAGTACTTC
TRBV7-9	TRBJ1-1	.	.	CASSRGGSANTEAFF	TGTGCCAGCAGCCGGGGAGGCAGTGCGAACACTGAAGCTTTCTTT
TRBV15	TRBJ2-1	TRBD2	.	CATRGIAGGTTYNEQFF	TGTGCCACCAGGGGGATAGCGGGAGGAACGACTTACAATGAGCAGTTCTTC
TRBV20-1	TRBJ2-7	.	few	CSASGGIYEQYF	TGCAGTGCATCCGGGGGAATCTACGAGCAGTACTTC